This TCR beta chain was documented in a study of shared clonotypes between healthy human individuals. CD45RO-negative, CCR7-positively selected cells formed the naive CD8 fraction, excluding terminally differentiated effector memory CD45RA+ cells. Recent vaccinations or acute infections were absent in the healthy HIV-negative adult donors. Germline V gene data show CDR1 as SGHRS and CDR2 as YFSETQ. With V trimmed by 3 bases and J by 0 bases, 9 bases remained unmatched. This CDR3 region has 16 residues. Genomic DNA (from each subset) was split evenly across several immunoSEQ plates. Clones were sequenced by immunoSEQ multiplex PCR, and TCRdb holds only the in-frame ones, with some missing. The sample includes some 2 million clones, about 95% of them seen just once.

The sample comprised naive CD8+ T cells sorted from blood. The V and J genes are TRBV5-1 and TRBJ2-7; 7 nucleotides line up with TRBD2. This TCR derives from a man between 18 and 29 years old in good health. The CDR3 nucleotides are TGCGCCAGCAGCTGGGGAGGGTCAGGGATCTCCTACGAGCAGTACTTC. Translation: CASSWGGSGISYEQYF.